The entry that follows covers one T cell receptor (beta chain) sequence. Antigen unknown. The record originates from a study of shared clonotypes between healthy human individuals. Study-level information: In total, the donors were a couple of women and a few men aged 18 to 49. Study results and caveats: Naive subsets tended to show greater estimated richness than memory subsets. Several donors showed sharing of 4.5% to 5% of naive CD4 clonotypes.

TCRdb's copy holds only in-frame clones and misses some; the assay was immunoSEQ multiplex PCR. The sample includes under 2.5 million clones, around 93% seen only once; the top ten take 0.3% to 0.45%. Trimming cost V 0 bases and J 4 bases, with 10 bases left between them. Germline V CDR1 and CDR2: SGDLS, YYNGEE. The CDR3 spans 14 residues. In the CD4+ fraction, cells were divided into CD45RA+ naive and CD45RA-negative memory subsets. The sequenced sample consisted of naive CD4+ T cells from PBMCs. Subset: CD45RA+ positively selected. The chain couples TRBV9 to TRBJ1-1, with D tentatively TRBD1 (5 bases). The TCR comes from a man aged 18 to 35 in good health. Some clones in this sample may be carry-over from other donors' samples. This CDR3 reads CASSVGPGGTEAFF. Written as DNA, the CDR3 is TGTGCCAGCAGCGTAGGTCCCGGGGGCACTGAAGCTTTCTTT.